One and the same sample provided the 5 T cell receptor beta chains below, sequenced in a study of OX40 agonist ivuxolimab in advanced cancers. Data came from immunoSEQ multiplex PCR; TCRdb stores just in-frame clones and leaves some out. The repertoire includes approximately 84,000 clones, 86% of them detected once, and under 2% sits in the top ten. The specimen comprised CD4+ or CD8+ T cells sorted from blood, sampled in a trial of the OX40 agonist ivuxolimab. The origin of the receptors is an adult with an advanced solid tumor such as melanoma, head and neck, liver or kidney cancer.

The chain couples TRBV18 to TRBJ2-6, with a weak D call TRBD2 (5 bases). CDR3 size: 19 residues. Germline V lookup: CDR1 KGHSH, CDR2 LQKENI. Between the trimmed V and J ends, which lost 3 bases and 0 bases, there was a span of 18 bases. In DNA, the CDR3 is TGTGCCAGCTCACCCTTCTTGGTAGGGAGAAGCTCTGGGGCCAACGTCCTGACTTTC. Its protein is CASSPFLVGRSSGANVLTF.

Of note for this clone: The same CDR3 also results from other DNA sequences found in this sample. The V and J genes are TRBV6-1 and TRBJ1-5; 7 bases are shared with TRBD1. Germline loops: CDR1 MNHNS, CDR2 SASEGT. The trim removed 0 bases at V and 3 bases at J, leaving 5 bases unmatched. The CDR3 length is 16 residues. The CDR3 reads CASSEAVGTANQPQHF. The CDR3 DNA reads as TGTGCCAGCAGTGAAGCCGTAGGGACAGCCAATCAGCCCCAGCATTTT.

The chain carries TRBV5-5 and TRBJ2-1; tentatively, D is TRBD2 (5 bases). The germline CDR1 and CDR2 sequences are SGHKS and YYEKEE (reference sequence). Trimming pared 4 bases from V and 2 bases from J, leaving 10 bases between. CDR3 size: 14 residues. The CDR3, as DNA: TGTGCCAGCAGCACCGGGGTCCCCTACAATGAGCAGTTCTTC. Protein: CASSTGVPYNEQFF.

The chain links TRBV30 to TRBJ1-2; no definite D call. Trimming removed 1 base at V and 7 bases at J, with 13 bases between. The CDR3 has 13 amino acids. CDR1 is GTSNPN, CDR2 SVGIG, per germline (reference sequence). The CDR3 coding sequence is TGTGCCTGGAGTGCCACGACTGTGGGTGGCTACACCTTC. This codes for CAWSATTVGGYTF.

The CDR3 region has the DNA TGTGCCAGCAGCCCGAGACTGGCGGGACTAGCGGGGGGGCTGGGCACAGATACGCAGTATTTT. This encodes CASSPRLAGLAGGLGTDTQYF. J is TRBJ2-3 and V is TRBV9; 16 nucleotides line up with TRBD2. The CDR3 length is 21 residues. Germline CDR1 SGDLS, CDR2 YYNGEE. The V and J ends lost 4 bases and 1 base, in that order; junction bases with no gene match: 15.